The entry that follows covers one T cell receptor beta chain sequence. Its antigen is unknown. No clone much larger than this one lies a single base away; base qualities are absent. This record comes from a study of blood T cell repertoires in COVID-19 (dated by TCRdb to the early 2020s). Looking at the study overall: Samples covering the acute and convalescent phases of COVID-19 were provided by collaborators in the United States, Italy and Spain. The prospective study material was composed of cDNA or gDNA derived from T cells, B-cell-depleted T cells, or PBMCs. Where available, HLA class I and class II types were obtained from metadata supplied by the sample provider rather than from assay-based typing. The sample metadata nearly always contained a de-identified subject ID, COVID-19 status, age in years and sex. A freely available public database, intended as a resource for researchers studying the immune response to SARS-CoV-2, is where the repertoires were released. Subjects who had been exposed to COVID-19, were actively infected with it, or had recovered from it provided the deeply sampled blood TCRbeta repertoires that made up the dataset. The samples were drawn from the first 160 participants of the ongoing ImmuneRACE study and from more than 1,000 subjects provided by 6 global collaborators.

What the research found in general, with its limitations: How much clinical and demographic metadata was included differed by source and by participant, and the metadata was provided uncurated.

A second Seattle source provided samples from volunteer blood donors who had recovered from COVID-19. Whole blood was collected in K2EDTA tubes by collaborating institutions according to the institutions' own protocols. For TCRbeta analysis, collaborators shipped samples in one of three forms: frozen whole blood, isolated PBMCs, or DNA extracted from either of those sample types. CDR1 SGHNT and CDR2 YENEEA were looked up in the germline V gene. Its CDR3 holds 16 amino acids, cysteine through phenylalanine. CDR3 DNA is the only sequence kept; it has 48 bases, read in frame from the first base. Relative to germline, V is 4 bases shorter and J is 3 bases shorter, with 18 bases between their ends. TCRbeta CDR3 regions were amplified from genomic DNA by means of the immunoSEQ Assay, a bias-controlled multiplex PCR. The study's own analysis went as follows. Within the assay, amplification of reference gene primers was used to estimate how many nucleated cells each sample contained. To quantify the absolute abundance of each unique TCRbeta CDR3 rearrangement, sequence reads were collapsed and filtered. For each sample, productive Simpson clonality was calculated by taking the square root of Simpson's diversity index across productive rearrangements. The clones in this table, taken by TCRdb from immuneACCESS, are in-frame only. Not every clone is retained; where verified, under half of the shortfall comes from an unresolved V gene, and the cause of the rest is unknown. V and J calls and clone size follow that table, whereas D and trimming were derived from the DNA. The sample table holds 120,000 to 150,000 clones, of which around 87% were seen once. The ten largest clones capture 37% of the sample.

The source of this sequence is a man in his fifties who had recovered from COVID-19. The sample consisted of peripheral blood. Here the chain combines TRBV11-3 and TRBJ1-1, with no D gene named confidently. CDR3 reads: CASSSERGYWDTEAFF. The DNA sequence follows: TGTGCCAGCAGCTCCGAACGCGGATATTGGGACACTGAAGCTTTCTTT.